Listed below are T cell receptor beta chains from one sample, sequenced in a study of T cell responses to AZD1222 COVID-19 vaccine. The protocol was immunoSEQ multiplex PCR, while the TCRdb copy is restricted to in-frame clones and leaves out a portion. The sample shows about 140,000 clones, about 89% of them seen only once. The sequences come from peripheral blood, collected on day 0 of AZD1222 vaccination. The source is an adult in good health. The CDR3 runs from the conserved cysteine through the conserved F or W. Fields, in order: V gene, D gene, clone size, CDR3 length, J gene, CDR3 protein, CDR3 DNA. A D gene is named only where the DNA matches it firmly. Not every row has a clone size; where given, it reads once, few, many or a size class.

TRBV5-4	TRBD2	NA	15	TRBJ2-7	CASSTGTTGTGEQYF	TGTGCCAGCAGCACTGGGACTACGGGTACGGGGGAGCAGTACTTC
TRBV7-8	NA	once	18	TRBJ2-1	CASSSLLWRNVSYNEQFF	TGTGCCAGCAGCTCGCTATTGTGGCGGAACGTCTCCTACAATGAGCAGTTCTTC
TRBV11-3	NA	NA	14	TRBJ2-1	CASSLDFSGSEQFF	TGTGCCAGCAGCTTAGACTTTTCGGGGAGTGAGCAGTTCTTC
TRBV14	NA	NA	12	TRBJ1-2	CASSQLSYGYTF	TGTGCCAGCAGCCAATTATCTTATGGCTACACCTTC
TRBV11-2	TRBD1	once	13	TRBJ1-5	CASSLTGDQPQHF	TGTGCCAGCAGCTTAACAGGGGATCAGCCCCAGCATTTT
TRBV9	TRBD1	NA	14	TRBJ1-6	CASSAGTGVSPLHF	TGTGCCAGCAGCGCCGGGACAGGGGTTTCACCCCTCCACTTT
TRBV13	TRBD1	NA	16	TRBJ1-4	CASSAGRGLPNEKLFF	TGTGCCAGCAGCGCGGGCAGGGGGCTGCCTAATGAAAAACTGTTTTTT
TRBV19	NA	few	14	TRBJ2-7	CASSIGGQGYEQYF	TGTGCCAGTAGTATCGGAGGTCAGGGGTACGAGCAGTACTTC
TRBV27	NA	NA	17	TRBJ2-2	CASRALGGGVLTGELFF	TGTGCCAGCAGGGCGTTAGGGGGGGGCGTACTCACCGGGGAGCTGTTTTTT
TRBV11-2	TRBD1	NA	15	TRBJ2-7	CASSTYRGKRNEQYF	TGTGCCAGCAGCACATACAGGGGGAAGAGAAACGAGCAGTACTTC
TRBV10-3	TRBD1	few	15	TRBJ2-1	CAIKDRDRDRSEQFF	TGTGCCATCAAAGACCGGGACAGGGATCGTAGTGAGCAGTTCTTC
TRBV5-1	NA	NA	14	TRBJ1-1	CASSLTTGNTEAFF	TGCGCCAGCAGCTTGACAACAGGGAACACTGAAGCTTTCTTT
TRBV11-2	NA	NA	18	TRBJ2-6	CASSLRNLRGAGANVLTF	TGTGCCAGCAGCTTAAGGAACCTTAGGGGCGCTGGGGCCAACGTCCTGACTTTC
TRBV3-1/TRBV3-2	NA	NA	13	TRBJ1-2	CASSLRTAGGYTF	TGTGCCAGCAGCCTTCGGACAGCCGGAGGCTACACCTTC
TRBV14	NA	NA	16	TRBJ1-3	CASSQGGGRTGNTIYF	TGTGCCAGCAGCCAAGGAGGTGGACGGACAGGAAACACCATATATTTT
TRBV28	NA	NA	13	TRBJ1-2	CASSPTPAYGYTF	TGTGCCAGCAGCCCGACCCCTGCCTATGGCTACACCTTC
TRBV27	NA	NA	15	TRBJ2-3	CASSLSRANTDTQYF	TGTGCCAGCAGTTTGAGCAGGGCTAATACAGATACGCAGTATTTT
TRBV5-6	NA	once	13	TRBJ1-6	CASSFTQGAPLHF	TGTGCCAGCAGCTTTACACAGGGAGCACCCCTCCACTTT
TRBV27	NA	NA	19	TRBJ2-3	CASSSTPFLPGQKIDTQYF	TGTGCCAGCAGTTCCACTCCTTTTCTCCCGGGACAAAAGATAGATACGCAGTATTTT
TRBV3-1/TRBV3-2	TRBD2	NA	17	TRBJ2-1	CASSRDLAGGVFNEQFF	TGTGCCAGCAGCCGAGATTTAGCGGGAGGGGTTTTCAATGAGCAGTTCTTC
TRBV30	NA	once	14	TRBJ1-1	CAWSVYRVNTEAFF	TGTGCCTGGAGTGTATATAGGGTGAACACTGAAGCTTTCTTT
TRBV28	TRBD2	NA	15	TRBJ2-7	CASSFPGGGRYEQYF	TGTGCCAGCAGTTTCCCCGGGGGGGGTCGCTACGAGCAGTACTTC
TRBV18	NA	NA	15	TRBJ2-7	CASSNFRDKPYEQYF	TGTGCCAGCTCCAACTTCCGGGATAAACCCTACGAGCAGTACTTC
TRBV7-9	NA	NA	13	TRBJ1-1	CASSRGQNTEAFF	TGTGCCAGCAGCCGGGGACAGAACACTGAAGCTTTCTTT
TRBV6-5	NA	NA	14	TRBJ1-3	CATRGGDYGNTIYF	TGTGCCACCAGGGGCGGGGACTACGGAAACACCATATATTTT
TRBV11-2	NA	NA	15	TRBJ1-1	CASSLGAGLNTEAFF	TGTGCCAGCAGCTTAGGGGCAGGGTTGAACACTGAAGCTTTCTTT
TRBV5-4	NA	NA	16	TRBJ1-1	CASSPYPKGRGTEAFF	TGTGCCAGCAGCCCGTATCCAAAGGGCCGGGGCACTGAAGCTTTCTTT
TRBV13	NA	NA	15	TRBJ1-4	CASSLGTRRSEKLFF	TGTGCCAGCAGCTTAGGGACCCGCAGGAGTGAAAAACTGTTTTTT
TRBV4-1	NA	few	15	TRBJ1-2	CASSQEVRLNYGYTF	TGCGCCAGCAGCCAAGAAGTAAGGCTAAACTATGGCTACACCTTC
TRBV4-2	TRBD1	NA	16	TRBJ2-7	CASSQGGRQGIYEQYF	TGTGCCAGCAGCCAAGGAGGGAGACAGGGGATCTACGAGCAGTACTTC
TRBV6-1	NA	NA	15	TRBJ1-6	CASSAASSYNSPLHF	TGTGCCAGCAGTGCAGCGAGCTCCTATAATTCACCCCTCCACTTT